Described below is a single T cell receptor beta chain sequence and its context. The target antigen is unknown. The sample is drawn from a study of monozygotic twins with inflammatory bowel disease. The study's findings and limits: Other individuals had fewer clonotypes in common with IBD patients than with healthy twins, especially with disease activity. Patients got different immunosuppressive treatments, which may have made their repertoires more variable.

In germline, CDR1 is SQVTM, CDR2 ANQGSEA. CDR3 size: 14 residues. For each CDR3 protein, TCRdb gives one entry from its re-call of the 5' RACE reads, without DNA. This sample's table has about 380,000 distinct CDR3 sequences. The TCR comes from a human donor with ulcerative colitis or Crohn's disease, or a healthy co-twin of an affected twin (not recorded which). The source material was blood. This rearrangement joins TRBV29-1 to TRBJ2-3; as DNA is missing, the TRBD2 call by TCRdb cannot be tested. The CDR3 protein is CSVWSSGRTDTQYF.